The subject of this entry is one T cell receptor (beta chain). These data come from a study of beta chain features in type 1 diabetes. Sequencing targeted expressed TCRB transcripts, as all isolated RNA had been reverse transcribed. TCRdb's copy holds only in-frame clones and misses some; the assay was immunoSEQ multiplex PCR. The sample includes some 150,000 clones, about 9.7% of them seen just once. The CDR3 has 15 residues. The V gene end was trimmed by 4 bases and the J gene end by 3 bases; junction bases not matched to a gene: 8. Germline V gives CDR1 SGHVS, CDR2 FNYEAQ. Input material: central memory CD4+ T cells from blood. The receptor was isolated from a woman in her thirties or forties in good health. V is TRBV7-6 and J is TRBJ2-7, with 8 bases matching TRBD1. The DNA for the CDR3 is TGTGCCAGCAGCTCTCAATCTGGACAGGGCTACGAGCAGTACTTC. It translates to CASSSQSGQGYEQYF.